This TCR beta chain was sequenced in a study of cytomegalovirus exposure and HLA in healthy donors. This table comes from immunoSEQ multiplex PCR, and its TCRdb copy is limited to in-frame clones, with some not included. Seen here are roughly 60,000 clones, 95% observed once, and the top ten hold almost 6%. Unmatched junction bases numbered 18, after V lost 8 bases and J lost 0 bases. Germline CDR1 SGDLS, CDR2 YYNGEE. The CDR3 is made up of 20 amino acids. Sequenced input: PBMCs. This TCR derives from a woman between 18 and 29 years old in good health and CMV-seropositive. This chain connects TRBV9 to TRBJ1-6; 9 bases match TRBD1. The CDR3 coding sequence is TGTGCCAGAGAGGAGGATTTTCGGGACAGGGCTATCTCCTATAATTCACCCCTCCACTTT. The encoded protein is CAREEDFRDRAISYNSPLHF.